This TCR beta chain comes out of a study of identical twins (dated by TCRdb to 2016 to 2018). The study in broad terms: To test whether fetal clonotypes persist, the study used deep sequencing on TCR alpha and beta repertoires from monozygotic twins, unrelated adults of various ages, and cord blood. To rule out contamination, replicate twin experiments were performed at different times with different library preparation protocols.

Including cysteine and phenylalanine, the CDR3 has 17 amino acids. The only DNA kept is the CDR3, 51 bases in frame from the first base. For CDR1 and CDR2, the germline V gene lists SGHNT and YENEEA. At the junction V is shortened by 7 bases and J by 4 bases, with 22 bases in between. Library creation used 5' RACE. Sequencing used an Illumina HiSeq 2000. A universal primer binding site was added through template switching, and the final cDNA carried a unique molecular identifier so that TCR cDNA molecules could be counted accurately. Specific primers in the conserved constant-segment region were used to synthesize first-strand cDNA for TCR alpha and beta chains. To control for contamination, every cDNA library was double barcoded, receiving both a SMART-Mk sample barcode and Illumina barcodes. Two successive PCR steps introduced TruSeq adapter sequences along with Illumina sample barcodes. The Illumina HiSeq platform was used with custom primers to sequence TCR alpha and beta cDNA libraries. The study's processing was this. Raw reads were processed with MiGEC to extract unique molecular identifiers, and MiXCR was used to determine CDR3 positions. For each individual, recombination models were inferred using an EM algorithm with the repgenHMM and IGoR tools. Shared clonotypes were analyzed with the tcR package in R, and sharing was normalized by the product of cloneset sizes. To study raw recombination free of thymic and clonal selection effects, out-of-frame nonproductive sequences were analyzed. TCRdb reprocessed the public reads (quality trimming at Q25 with fastp, clone calling with MiXCR) and kept in-frame beta chains. A single entry per CDR3 protein holds the most common genes and DNA from its merged rows. These V and J calls are TCRdb output, not the study's own analysis. The sample has more than 400,000 distinct CDR3 sequences on record, 12% to 15% of them singletons. The ten most abundant clones make up roughly 0.4% of the sample.

Overall study outcomes, separate from this receptor: A weaker excess of twin sharing was found in beta out-of-frame sequences because the signal-to-noise ratio was lowered by fewer shared sequences. In monozygotic twins, out-of-frame TCR alpha sharing was systematically underestimated by recombination models, although the models agreed with sharing between unrelated individuals. Conclusions relied on cross-sectional statistical analysis, since the same donors could not be followed over many years. Compared with coincidental sharing between unrelated individuals, out-of-frame TCR alpha sequences shared between twins had an excess of sequences with low generation probability. Abundant cord blood beta clonotypes carried fewer insertions; young adult naive repertoires showed a weaker similar trend, while memory repertoires showed none. Invariant T cells such as MAIT and iNKT could partly confound zero-insertion analyses, though diverse VJ usage argued against this for most clonotypes.

This clonotype was seen only a few times. Its antigen remains unidentified. The sample holds no much larger clone one base away, and base qualities are not on file. Every donor in the study was a healthy Caucasian. Three pairs of female monozygotic twins, all aged roughly 18 to 29 years, were included in the twin cohort. CD4+ and CD8+ T cell populations were isolated with positive isolation kits from Invitrogen. This sample also belongs to another study, concerning yellow fever vaccine responses in identical twins. Drawing on the second study: The T cell response to vaccination in identical twins was reported by the authors to appear partly convergent and partly personalized. The study precisely tracked vaccine-responding T cell clones in identical twins.

Input material: CD4+ T cells sorted from blood. The chain joins TRBV11-3 to TRBJ2-2; TRBD2 is possibly the D segment (5 matching bases). The origin of this receptor is a woman aged 18-30 years in good health. CDR3 sequence: CASTPPSAAVFTGELFF. The bases are TGTGCCAGCACCCCACCATCAGCGGCTGTGTTCACCGGGGAGCTGTTTTTT.